The 11 T cell receptor beta chains below all came from one sample that was sequenced in a study of cytomegalovirus exposure and HLA in healthy donors. Measured with immunoSEQ multiplex PCR; TCRdb has only the in-frame clones, and not every one. The data show 70,000 to 80,000 clones, approximately 95% seen once. The sequenced sample was PBMCs. Receptor source: a woman aged 18-30 years in good health and CMV-seronegative.

This rearrangement joins TRBV21-1 to TRBJ2-7; the table's D call, TRBD2, was not checked against the DNA. TRBV21-1 is given as a pseudogene. The CDR3 extends over 17 amino acids. CDR3 amino acids: CASSIRLAGGLHYEQYF. The CDR3, as DNA: TGTGCCAGCAGCATCAGACTAGCGGGAGGGCTCCACTACGAGCAGTACTTC.

V usage is TRBV4-2 and J usage is TRBJ2-2; 9 bases match TRBD2. The CDR3 has 18 amino acids. The V gene end was trimmed by 3 bases and the J gene end by 1 base; junction bases not matched to a gene: 9. In germline, CDR1 is LGHNA, CDR2 YNFKEQ. CDR3 protein: CASSQESTAGGNTGELFF. Here the CDR3 DNA reads TGTGCCAGCAGCCAGGAATCGACAGCGGGAGGGAACACCGGGGAGCTGTTTTTT.

The chain couples TRBV5-6 to TRBJ2-3; D is ambiguous. Germline V lookup: CDR1 SGHDT, CDR2 YYEEEE. Trimming took off 4 bases at V and 4 bases at J, with 7 bases between the two ends. The CDR3 totals 12 residues. The chain's CDR3 is CASSGSADTQYF. The CDR3 DNA sequence: TGTGCCAGCAGCGGCAGCGCAGATACGCAGTATTTT.

V usage is TRBV6-4 and J usage is TRBJ2-2; D gene unclear. There are 13 residues in the CDR3. V lost 0 bases and J lost 4, with 3 bases in between. Germline V gene lookup returns CDR1 MRHNA and CDR2 SNTAGT. This CDR3 is CASSDSSTGELFF. The CDR3 DNA sequence: TGTGCCAGCAGTGACTCTAGCACCGGGGAGCTGTTTTTT.

The chain links TRBV5-6 to TRBJ2-3; 7 bases align to TRBD1. V was clipped by 0 bases and J by 0 bases; unmatched bases: 4. Germline lookup yields CDR1 SGHDT and CDR2 YYEEEE. CDR3 length: 16 amino acids. CDR3 nucleotides: TGTGCCAGCAGCTTGGTCAGGGGGTATAGCACAGATACGCAGTATTTT. It is translated as CASSLVRGYSTDTQYF.

The chain carries TRBV19 and TRBJ2-5; weak D call: TRBD2 (5 bases). Trimming took off 5 bases at V and 5 bases at J, with 15 bases between the two ends. The CDR3 totals 14 residues. CDR1 and CDR2 from the germline V gene are LNHDA and SQIVND (reference sequence). This chain's CDR3 is CASSVGAVRETQYF. The CDR3, as DNA: TGTGCCAGTAGTGTGGGAGCAGTAAGGGAGACCCAGTACTTC.

The CDR3, as DNA: TGTGCCAGCAGACCGGAGGGGGGGAATGAGGCTTTCTTT. Protein sequence: CASRPEGGNEAFF. The J gene is TRBJ1-1, the V gene TRBV11-2; D is possibly TRBD1 (6 bases). In germline, CDR1 is SGHAT, CDR2 FQNNGV. Trimming shortened V by 6 bases and J by 11 bases, and 19 bases separated the two germline ends. This CDR3 comprises 13 residues.

The J gene is TRBJ2-7, the V gene TRBV5-8; possible D gene TRBD1, 5 bases. The length of the CDR3 is 12 residues. Germline loops: CDR1 SGHTS, CDR2 YDEGEE. The V end was cut by 3 bases, the J end by 6 bases, with 10 bases between. The CDR3 sequence: CASSSRASEQYF. DNA for the CDR3: TGTGCCAGCAGCTCCAGGGCCTCCGAGCAGTACTTC.

This chain connects TRBV27 to TRBJ1-2; TRBD1 matches 10 bases. Per the germline V gene, CDR1 is MNHEY and CDR2 is SMNVEV (reference sequence). This CDR3 region has 15 residues. Germline trimming cut 8 bases from V and 4 bases from J; bases unmatched to any gene: 10. The chain's CDR3 is CASRNWDRGVYGYTF. The CDR3 bases are TGTGCCAGCCGTAACTGGGACAGGGGTGTCTATGGCTACACCTTC.

This CDR3 is CASSVEGQSPDMNTEAFF. In DNA, the CDR3 is TGTGCCAGCAGCGTAGAGGGACAGAGTCCTGATATGAACACTGAAGCTTTCTTT. The rearrangement uses TRBV9 and TRBJ1-1; TRBD1 matches at 7 bases. Per germline, CDR1 SGDLS and CDR2 YYNGEE. Trimming took 0 bases from V and 0 from J; bases not matched to a gene: 11. This CDR3 contains 18 residues.

This clone was seen just once. The chain employs TRBV5-1 and TRBJ2-5; D possibly corresponds to TRBD1 (6 bases). Germline CDR1 and CDR2: SGHRS and YFSETQ. The CDR3 runs to 17 residues. V lost 4 bases to trimming and J lost 2 bases, with 21 bases between them. DNA of the CDR3: TGCGCCAGCAGCCTAATGGCTCAGGGGACCTGGCAAGAGACCCAGTACTTC. Translated, it gives CASSLMAQGTWQETQYF.